This T cell receptor beta chain originates from a study of shared clonotypes between healthy human individuals. Points from the study as a whole: Tissues were not sampled, only blood, and their repertoires likely differ.

V shed 2 bases and J shed 7 bases, with 9 bases lying between them. The germline gives CDR1 ENHRY, CDR2 SYGVKD. The CDR3 has 13 residues. As for this clone: Its matching antigen is unknown. The same CDR3 arises from other DNA sequences in this sample as well.

Data came from immunoSEQ multiplex PCR; TCRdb stores just in-frame clones and leaves some out. Of around 1.5 million clones detected, around 98% appear once; the ten largest clones hold about 0.45%. The chain is built from TRBV10-3 and TRBJ1-5; D ambiguous. The specimen sequenced was naive CD4+ T cells sorted from blood. Subset noted: CD45RA+ positively selected. The clonotype originates from a man aged 25 to 40 in good health. CDR3 sequence (DNA): TGTGCCATCAGTGAGGCGGGAGGACAGCCCCAGCATTTT. It yields the protein CAISEAGGQPQHF.